These 8 T cell receptor beta chains came from one sample sequenced in a study of T cells after yellow fever vaccination. MiXCR, run by TCRdb on the 5' RACE reads, gives a single entry per CDR3 protein. The sample has 120,000 or so distinct CDR3 sequences, approximately 7.1% seen once. This specimen consisted of CD4+ T cells sorted from PBMCs, obtained 35 to 50 days after the first yellow fever vaccination. The receptor source for this set is a man between 18 and 35 years old who received the YFV17D yellow fever vaccine.

The sample holds a few counts of this clonotype. V and J are TRBV20-1 and TRBJ1-2; D is ambiguous. The CDR3 length is 13 residues. The V gene lost 1 base and the J gene lost 4 bases, with 10 bases spanning the gap. CDR1 DFQATT and CDR2 SNEGSKA come from the germline V gene (reference sequence). The CDR3 spells CSARADMLYGYTF. In DNA form, the CDR3 reads TGCAGTGCTAGAGCTGACATGCTCTATGGCTACACCTTC.

V and J are TRBV18 and TRBJ1-5; 11 bases are a match to TRBD1. The junction had 4 bases not matched to a gene; V was cut back by 3 bases and J by 3 bases. The length of the CDR3 is 16 residues. Germline CDR1 is KGHSH and CDR2 is LQKENI. CDR3 in amino acids: CASSPGTGGTNQPQHF. The DNA of the CDR3 is TGTGCCAGCTCACCGGGGACAGGGGGAACCAATCAGCCCCAGCATTTT.

This clonotype has a count of ten or more. The chain employs TRBV5-1 and TRBJ2-3; 8 bases match TRBD1. After removal of 4 bases from V and 4 bases from J, the junction contained 8 bases not matched to a gene. CDR3 length: 15 residues. Germline values: CDR1 SGHRS, CDR2 YFSETQ. CDR3 in amino acids: CASSPRTGISDTQYF. As DNA, the CDR3 is TGCGCCAGCAGCCCCCGGACAGGGATATCAGATACGCAGTATTTT. Combining the CDR3 with reference TRBV5-1 and TRBJ2-3 gives the whole variable domain KAGVTQTPRYLIKTRGQQVTLSCSPISGHRSVSWYQQTPGQGLQFLFEYFSETQRNKGNFPGRFSGRQFSNSRSEMNVSTLELGDSALYLCASSPRTGISDTQYFGPGTRLTVL.

There are many counts of this clonotype. The V call is TRBV4-1, the J call TRBJ2-1; 7 bases fit TRBD1. V lost 5 bases to trimming and J lost 0 bases; unmatched junction nucleotides: 19. The CDR3 totals 20 residues. Germline V lookup: CDR1 MGHRA, CDR2 YSYEKL. Here the CDR3 reads CASSNQGQLAPWSSYNEQFF. DNA for the CDR3: TGCGCCAGCAGCAACCAGGGACAGCTGGCTCCCTGGAGCTCCTACAATGAGCAGTTCTTC.

The table lists this clonotype with many counts. V is TRBV6-5 and J is TRBJ1-1; no firm D call. The CDR3 has 17 residues. CDR1 is MNHEY, CDR2 SVGAGI, per germline. V dropped 0 bases and J dropped 0 bases, with 14 bases sitting between them. The CDR3 here is CASSYSRERALNTEAFF. The CDR3 DNA is TGTGCCAGCAGTTACTCGAGGGAAAGGGCCTTGAACACTGAAGCTTTCTTT.

As to this clonotype: With a much larger clone just one base away, this may be a read error. V usage is TRBV29-1 and J usage is TRBJ2-5, with D tentatively TRBD2 (5 bases). This CDR3 has 12 amino acids. CDR1 is SQVTM, CDR2 ANQGSEA, per germline. The ends were cut back, 3 bases at V and 4 bases at J, with 9 bases in the middle. In DNA form, the CDR3 reads TGCAGCGTTGACCGACGGGGAGAGACCCAGTACTTC. It codes for CSVDRRGETQYF.

This clonotype was seen at least ten times. Compared with germline, one end of the junction differs, possibly owing to a read error. The genes are TRBV14 and TRBJ2-3; D is uncertain. Germline CDR1 reads SGHDN; CDR2 reads FVKESK. The CDR3 consists of 13 residues. CDR3 loop: CASSQGSTDTQYF. The CDR3 coding sequence is TGTGCCAGCAGTCAAGGCAGCACAGATACGCAGTATTTT.

Turning to this clonotype: Since a much larger clone is just one base distant, this may be a read error. The chain is built from TRBV5-1 and TRBJ1-6; D might be TRBD1 (6 bases). CDR3 length: 14 residues. Germline-derived CDR1 and CDR2 are SGHRS and YFSETQ. V gave up 6 bases and J gave up 10 bases, with 17 bases separating them. CDR3 in DNA: TGCGCCAGCACCCCAGGGGCAGCATCGTCACCCCTCCACTTT. Its protein product is CASTPGAASSPLHF. Variable domain in full (rest from reference TRBV5-1 and TRBJ1-6): KAGVTQTPRYLIKTRGQQVTLSCSPISGHRSVSWYQQTPGQGLQFLFEYFSETQRNKGNFPGRFSGRQFSNSRSEMNVSTLELGDSALYLCASTPGAASSPLHFGNGTRLTVT.